The source of this T cell receptor beta chain is a study of shared clonotypes between healthy human individuals. In regard to this clone: Its antigen remains unknown.

The naive CD8 fraction comprised CD45RO-negative cells positively selected for CCR7 and excluded terminally differentiated effector memory CD45RA+ cells. Healthy HIV-negative adults with no recent acute infections or vaccinations were recruited as donors. Original handling: Filtering differed since immunoSEQ provided only junctions, with no quality scores. Clones were sequenced by immunoSEQ multiplex PCR, and TCRdb holds only the in-frame ones, with some missing. V, J and clone size are those of that table, while D and trimming were read from the DNA. The repertoire includes 650,000 to 800,000 clones, approximately 90% of them detected once, and approximately 25% sits in the top ten. General study findings and limits: Clonotypes that were shared across a handful of donors made up around 5.5% of naive CD4 clonotypes.

The sequence derives from a man aged 30 to 39 in good health. The sequencing input was naive CD8+ T cells sorted from blood.

The CDR3 here is CASSPAGTAREGYTF. CDR3 DNA: TGTGCCAGCAGTCCTGCCGGGACAGCTCGAGAGGGCTACACCTTC. The chain is built from TRBV28 and TRBJ1-2; 7 bases are a match to TRBD1. Germline CDR1 and CDR2: MDHEN and SYDVKM. The CDR3 runs 15 residues. J lost 8 bases, V lost 5 bases, and 14 bases had no gene match.